The clone carrying this T cell receptor (beta chain) was seen a handful of times. V was shortened by 3 bases and J by 7 bases, with 13 bases between the two germline ends. Germline V gives CDR1 KGHSH, CDR2 LQKENI. The CDR3 loop spans 15 amino acids. Study processing details: Amplifying reference gene primers gave estimates of nucleated cell counts. TCRdb's copy holds only in-frame clones and misses some; the assay was immunoSEQ multiplex PCR. That table is the source of V, J and clone size, and D and trimming were worked out from the DNA. The sample shows tens of thousands of clones, over 70% of them seen only once. This sample was included in a study of blood T cell repertoires in COVID-19. Study context: Collection of acute and convalescent COVID-19 samples took place in the United States, Italy and Spain. From T cells, B-cell-depleted T cells, or PBMCs came the material, which was cDNA or gDNA.

The source of this sequence is a human donor in a cohort sampled during active COVID-19. Source material: peripheral blood. This sequence joins TRBV18 and TRBJ1-6; possibly TRBD1 for D (5 bases). The DNA for the CDR3 is TGTGCCAGCTCACCTCTACAGGTCGAGAATTCACCCCTCCACTTT. Its translation: CASSPLQVENSPLHF. Full variable domain (missing parts from reference TRBV18 and TRBJ1-6): NAGVMQNPRHLVRRRGQEARLRCSPMKGHSHVYWYRQLPEEGLKFMVYLQKENIIDESGMPKERFSAEFPKEGPSILRIQQVVRGDSAAYFCASSPLQVENSPLHFGNGTRLTVT.